The T cell receptor (beta chain) under discussion was sequenced for a study of cytomegalovirus exposure and HLA in healthy donors. Study conclusions and caveats: The listing of approximately 160 TCR beta chains classed them as cytomegalovirus-associated. According to a later analysis, TCR clusters from the first cohort tended to co-occur in the 120 or so validation repertoires.

Assay used: immunoSEQ multiplex PCR; TCRdb lists only in-frame clones, some missing. The sample lists over 150,000 clones, around 82% occurring once. Notes on this clone: No antigen is known for it.

The origin of this receptor is a woman younger than 30 in good health and CMV-seropositive. The sample comprised PBMCs.

CDR3 sequence reads: CASSPRTGLVDEQYF. The CDR3 DNA follows: TGCGCCAGCAGCCCCCGGACAGGGCTCGTCGACGAGCAGTACTTC. The rearrangement links TRBV5-1 to TRBJ2-7; 8 bases agree with TRBD1. The CDR3 spans 15 residues. The V segment lost 4 bases and the J segment 5 bases; nucleotides outside the gene matches: 11. Germline assignment: CDR1 SGHRS and CDR2 YFSETQ.